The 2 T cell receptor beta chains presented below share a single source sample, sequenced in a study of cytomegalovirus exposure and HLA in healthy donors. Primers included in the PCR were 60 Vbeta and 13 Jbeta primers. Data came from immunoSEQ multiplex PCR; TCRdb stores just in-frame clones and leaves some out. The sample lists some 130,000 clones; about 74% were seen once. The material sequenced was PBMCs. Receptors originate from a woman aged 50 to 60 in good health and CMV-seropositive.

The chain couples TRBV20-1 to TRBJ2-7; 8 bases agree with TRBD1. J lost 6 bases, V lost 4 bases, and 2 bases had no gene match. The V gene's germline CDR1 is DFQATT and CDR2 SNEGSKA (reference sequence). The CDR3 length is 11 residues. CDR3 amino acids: CSAIRGPEQYF. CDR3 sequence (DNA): TGCAGTGCTATCAGGGGGCCCGAGCAGTACTTC.

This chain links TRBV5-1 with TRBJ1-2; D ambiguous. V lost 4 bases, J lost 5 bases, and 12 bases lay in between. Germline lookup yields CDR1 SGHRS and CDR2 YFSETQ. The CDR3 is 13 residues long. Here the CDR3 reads CASSPDGVYGYTF. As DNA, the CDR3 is TGCGCCAGCAGCCCTGACGGAGTGTATGGCTACACCTTC.